This TCR beta chain was documented in a study of cytomegalovirus exposure and HLA in healthy donors. Sequenced by immunoSEQ multiplex PCR; TCRdb stores in-frame clones only, minus some. Altogether 65,000 to 70,000 clones are present, about 90% being singletons, with the ten largest covering 3% to 3.5%. The CDR3 is 15 residues long. Per germline, CDR1 MDHEN and CDR2 SYDVKM. Trimming cost V 0 bases and J 0 bases, with 6 bases left between them. The rearrangement links TRBV28 to TRBJ1-3; D gene ambiguous. The source material was PBMCs. This receptor was obtained from a man between 18 and 29 years old in good health and CMV-seronegative. The CDR3 DNA reads TGTGCCAGCAGTTTATGGGCAAGCTCTGGAAACACCATATATTTT. Translation: CASSLWASSGNTIYF.